One sample yielded the 14 T cell receptor beta chains listed below, sequenced in a study of OX40 agonist ivuxolimab in advanced cancers. Using immunoSEQ multiplex PCR, the repertoire was profiled, and TCRdb retains in-frame clones only, with some absent. The top ten clones hold 0.45% to 0.55% of a sample with 80,000 to 95,000 clones, around 92% of them seen once. Sample: CD4+ or CD8+ T cells sorted from blood, taken in a trial of the OX40 agonist ivuxolimab. The source is an adult with an advanced solid tumor such as melanoma, head and neck, liver or kidney cancer.

This rearrangement joins TRBV6-5 to TRBJ2-2; 7 nucleotides line up with TRBD1. The CDR3 is 13 amino acids. CDR1 and CDR2 (germline): MNHEY, SVGAGI. The V gene end was trimmed by 6 bases and the J gene end by 5 bases; junction bases not matched to a gene: 3. This CDR3 is CASRSTGTGELFF. Written as DNA, the CDR3 is TGTGCCAGCAGATCGACAGGGACCGGGGAGCTGTTTTTT.

The rearrangement links TRBV7-3 to TRBJ2-1; a possible D gene is TRBD1 (6 bases). The germline V gene encodes CDR1 SGHTA and CDR2 FQGTGA. With 5 bases removed from V and 8 bases from J, the gap between germline ends came to 16 bases. CDR3 size: 14 residues. As DNA, the CDR3 is TGTGCCAGCAGCCCCTACAGGGCGAACGATGAGCAGTTCTTC. It encodes CASSPYRANDEQFF.

CDR3 sequence (DNA): TGTGCTAGTGGAACACAGGGGATCACAGATACGCAGTATTTT. It encodes CASGTQGITDTQYF. J is TRBJ2-3 and V is TRBV12-5; 7 nucleotides agree with TRBD1. V was pared by 6 bases and J by 2 bases, with 5 bases of the junction left unmatched. CDR3 length equals 14 residues. CDR1 is LGHNT and CDR2 is FRNRAP in the germline V gene. The full variable domain, its missing parts supplied by reference TRBV12-5 and TRBJ2-3, is DARVTQTPRHKVTEMGQEVTMRCQPILGHNTVFWYRQTMMQGLELLAYFRNRAPLDDSGMPKDRFSAEMPDATLATLKIQPSEPRDSAVYFCASGTQGITDTQYFGPGTRLTVL.

The chain joins TRBV7-9 to TRBJ2-3; no firm D call. Deletions cut 5 bases from V and 0 bases from J, with 12 bases between. The CDR3 loop spans 15 amino acids. CDR1 is SEHNR and CDR2 is FQNEAQ in the germline V gene (reference sequence). CDR3 sequence: CASSRSSSSTDTQYF. The CDR3 DNA reads as TGTGCCAGCAGCCGTAGCAGCTCTAGCACAGATACGCAGTATTTT.

The V and J genes are TRBV30 and TRBJ2-3; 8 bases fit TRBD1. There are 18 residues in the CDR3. Germline V gene lookup returns CDR1 GTSNPN and CDR2 SVGIG (reference sequence). V was pared by 3 bases and J by 2 bases, with 16 bases of the junction left unmatched. This CDR3 reads CAWSASWDRRGHTDTQYF. CDR3 sequence (DNA): TGTGCCTGGAGCGCATCCTGGGACAGGAGAGGACACACAGATACGCAGTATTTT.

The chain couples TRBV27 to TRBJ2-1; D is undetermined. The germline V gene encodes CDR1 MNHEY and CDR2 SMNVEV (reference sequence). The ends were cut back, 2 bases at V and 1 base at J, with 9 bases in the middle. This CDR3 region has 15 residues. The CDR3 region has the DNA TGTGCCAGCAGTTTAATGCCCAGGTCCTACAATGAGCAGTTCTTC. Translating it yields CASSLMPRSYNEQFF.

This chain links TRBV6-5 with TRBJ2-7; D uncertain. This CDR3 comprises 11 residues. Germline lookup yields CDR1 MNHEY and CDR2 SVGAGI. V was clipped by 7 bases and J by 6 bases, with 10 bases between them. CDR3 amino acids: CASMGGFEQYF. The CDR3 DNA is TGTGCCAGCATGGGTGGTTTCGAGCAGTACTTC.

This rearrangement joins TRBV27 to TRBJ1-2; unclear D gene. CDR3 length: 13 residues. Germline values: CDR1 MNHEY, CDR2 SMNVEV (reference sequence). Trimming cost V 5 bases and J 8 bases, with 15 bases left between them. DNA for the CDR3: TGTGCCAGCAGTCCGGCCCAAACGGGCGGCTACACCTTC. Translating gives CASSPAQTGGYTF.

This chain links TRBV30 with TRBJ1-6, with D unresolved. Per germline, CDR1 GTSNPN and CDR2 SVGIG (reference sequence). V lost 5 bases, J lost 7 bases, and 15 bases lay in between. This CDR3 has 14 residues. Here the CDR3 DNA reads TGTGCCTGGCGAAGGTGGGCCGAAAATTCACCCCTCCACTTT. Translation: CAWRRWAENSPLHF.

This clone was seen just once. The gene calls are TRBV5-4 and TRBJ2-2, with no clear D. This CDR3 is 13 amino acids long. Trimming left V 4 bases short and J 3 bases short, with 7 bases between. Looked up from germline, CDR1 is SGHNT and CDR2 is YYREEE (reference sequence). The CDR3 nucleotides read TGTGCCAGCAGCCTGGTCGACACCGGGGAGCTGTTTTTT. This translates into CASSLVDTGELFF.

The genes are TRBV6-1 and TRBJ1-2; 10 bases agree with TRBD1. Germline lookup yields CDR1 MNHNS and CDR2 SASEGT. The CDR3 has 15 amino acids. With V trimmed by 1 base and J by 5 bases, 4 bases remained unmatched. The CDR3 bases are TGTGCCAGCAGTGAAGTGATGGGACAGGGGTATGGCTACACCTTC. Amino acids: CASSEVMGQGYGYTF.

This chain uses TRBV7-9 with TRBJ2-4; D is undetermined. V was pared by 0 bases and J by 7 bases, with 10 bases between. Germline CDR1 and CDR2: SEHNR and FQNEAQ (reference sequence). This CDR3 has 14 amino acids. CDR3 nucleotide sequence: TGTGCCAGCAGCTTAGCCACTCCAACCAACATTCAGTACTTC. Translated: CASSLATPTNIQYF.

This chain joins TRBV18 and TRBJ1-2; the D gene is possibly TRBD1 (5 bases). Trimming removed 6 bases from V and 4 bases from J, with 12 bases in between. This CDR3 has 13 residues. Germline V gene lookup returns CDR1 KGHSH and CDR2 LQKENI. The CDR3 spells CASSPGAVYGYTF. CDR3 DNA: TGTGCCAGCTCGCCCGGGGCAGTCTATGGCTACACCTTC.

The chain is built from TRBV6-1 and TRBJ2-7; D possibly matches TRBD1 or TRBD2 (6 bases each). The V end lost 11 bases, the J end lost 5 bases, and 19 bases lay between the germline ends. CDR1 is MNHNS, CDR2 SASEGT, per germline. The CDR3 has 13 residues. The CDR3 reads CAAAGGGRNEQYF. CDR3 sequence (DNA): TGTGCCGCCGCAGGAGGGGGTCGGAACGAGCAGTACTTC.